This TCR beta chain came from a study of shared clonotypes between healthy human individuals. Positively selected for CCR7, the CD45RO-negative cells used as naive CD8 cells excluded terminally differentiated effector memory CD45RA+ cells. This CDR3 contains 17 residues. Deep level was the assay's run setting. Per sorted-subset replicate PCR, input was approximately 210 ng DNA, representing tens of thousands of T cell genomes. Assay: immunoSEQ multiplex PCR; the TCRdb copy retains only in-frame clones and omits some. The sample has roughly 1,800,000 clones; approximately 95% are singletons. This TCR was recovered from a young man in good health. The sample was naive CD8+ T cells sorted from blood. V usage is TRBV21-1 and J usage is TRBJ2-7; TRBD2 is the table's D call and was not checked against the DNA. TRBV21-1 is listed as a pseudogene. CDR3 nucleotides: TGTGCCAGCAGCAACGGTTTCGGCGGGAGGGCCGTCCACGAGCAGTACTTC. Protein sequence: CASSNGFGGRAVHEQYF.